Following are 2 T cell receptor beta chains from one sample sequenced in a study of lymphopenia after photon versus proton radiotherapy. Libraries were prepared by immunoSEQ multiplex PCR; TCRdb keeps only in-frame clonotypes and omits some of them. Found here are approximately 17,000 clones, around 90% of them singletons; the top ten hold about 6%. Material: peripheral blood, obtained from a patient treated with photon-based radiotherapy. The receptor set was obtained from a man in his fifties or sixties with pancreatic cancer.

J is TRBJ2-1 and V is TRBV7-3, with TRBD2 identical over 12 bases. Per the germline V gene, CDR1 is SGHTA and CDR2 is FQGTGA. Unmatched junction bases numbered 9, after V lost 5 bases and J lost 10 bases. The CDR3 is 15 residues long. CDR3 region: CASSPRLAGVDEQFF. The CDR3, as DNA: TGTGCCAGCAGCCCGCGACTAGCGGGGGTAGACGAGCAGTTCTTC.

The chain is built from TRBV7-9 and TRBJ1-2; D is unresolved. V was cut by 5 bases and J by 1 base, with 5 bases left in between. Germline V lookup: CDR1 SEHNR, CDR2 FQNEAQ (reference sequence). The CDR3 consists of 12 residues. Here the CDR3 reads CASSLDNYGYTF. The CDR3 nucleotides are TGTGCCAGCAGCCTAGATAACTATGGCTACACCTTC.